Listed here are 25 T cell receptor beta chains from one sample, sequenced in a study of cytomegalovirus exposure and HLA in healthy donors. PCR involved 60 Vbeta and 13 Jbeta primers. Sequencing was performed with immunoSEQ multiplex PCR; in TCRdb, only in-frame clones are kept and a portion is missing. The sample has about 180,000 clones, approximately 80% seen once. Sequencing was carried out using PBMCs. Receptors were obtained from a young man in good health and CMV-seronegative.

The rearrangement uses TRBV19 and TRBJ1-1; 10 bases are shared with TRBD1. This CDR3 contains 17 residues. The ends lost 7 bases at V and 0 bases at J; junction bases unmatched: 11. From germline, CDR1 is LNHDA and CDR2 SQIVND (reference sequence). The CDR3 region is CASKGTGQGLMNTEAFF. Written as DNA, the CDR3 is TGTGCCAGTAAAGGGACGGGACAGGGGCTCATGAACACTGAAGCTTTCTTT.

This chain uses TRBV6-5 with TRBJ1-6; TRBD1 aligns across 7 bases. Germline V gene data show CDR1 as MNHEY and CDR2 as SVGAGI. J gave up 7 bases and V 2 bases, and 5 bases lay outside the gene matches. The CDR3 is made up of 15 amino acids. CDR3 DNA sequence: TGTGCCAGCAGTTACGGACAGGTTCGCAATTCACCCCTCCACTTT. It translates to CASSYGQVRNSPLHF.

The CDR3 sequence is CASSDGSGYNEQFF. The CDR3, as DNA: TGTGCCAGCAGCGATGGTAGCGGTTACAATGAGCAGTTCTTC. V and J are TRBV9 and TRBJ2-1; a possible D gene is TRBD2 (6 bases). The CDR3 consists of 14 residues. V was pared by 3 bases and J by 4 bases, with 11 bases between. Germline loops: CDR1 SGDLS, CDR2 YYNGEE.

This clone appeared a single time. The chain combines TRBV2 with TRBJ1-2; no reliable D call. Germline CDR1 is SNHLY and CDR2 is FYNNEI. V lost 4 bases to trimming and J lost 6 bases, with 18 bases between them. The CDR3 has 15 residues. CDR3 coding DNA: TGTGCCAGCAGTGTAAGGTCACCATTTGGAGATGGCTACACCTTC. Residues: CASSVRSPFGDGYTF.

The rearrangement links TRBV30 to TRBJ2-5; TRBD1 matches at 9 bases. The closer fit of TRBJ2-7 to the DNA end suggests the J call may be wrong. Germline V gene data show CDR1 as GTSNPN and CDR2 as SVGIG (reference sequence). CDR3 length: 17 residues. The CDR3 loop reads CACGGVRDRDLGYEQYF. CDR3 sequence (DNA): TGTGCCTGTGGAGGGGTCCGGGACAGGGACCTTGGGTACGAGCAGTACTTC.

V usage is TRBV7-9 and J usage is TRBJ1-2; tentative D call: TRBD1 (5 bases). The CDR3 extends over 15 amino acids. V dropped 5 bases and J dropped 0 bases, with 13 bases sitting between them. Germline CDR1 SEHNR, CDR2 FQNEAQ (reference sequence). DNA for the CDR3: TGTGCCAGCAGCCAGGCGGGACTCCCTAACTATGGCTACACCTTC. It is translated as CASSQAGLPNYGYTF.

The genes are TRBV6-4 and TRBJ1-3; 10 bases are shared with TRBD1. Per the germline V gene, CDR1 is MRHNA and CDR2 is SNTAGT. The CDR3 loop spans 17 amino acids. After removal of 2 bases from V and 2 bases from J, the junction contained 6 bases not matched to a gene. CDR3: CASSDRRDRGTGNTIYF. CDR3 coding DNA: TGTGCCAGCAGTGACCGGAGGGACAGGGGCACTGGAAACACCATATATTTT.

This clone was found a few times. This chain connects TRBV6-6 to TRBJ2-1; weak D call: TRBD2 (6 bases). The CDR3 is 15 amino acids. Trimming cost V 6 bases and J 2 bases, with 14 bases left between them. Germline CDR1 is MNHNY and CDR2 is SVGAGI (reference sequence). CDR3 sequence: CASSRRGSTYNEQFF. The CDR3 DNA reads as TGTGCCAGCAGCAGACGGGGGTCCACCTACAATGAGCAGTTCTTC.

J is TRBJ2-6 and V is TRBV7-6; D might be TRBD1 (6 bases). The germline V gene has CDR1 SGHVS and CDR2 FNYEAQ. V was clipped by 2 bases and J by 1 base, with 15 bases between them. CDR3 length equals 18 residues. The CDR3 sequence is CASSLIPGDKSGANVLTF. DNA of the CDR3: TGTGCCAGCAGCTTAATCCCAGGGGACAAATCTGGGGCCAACGTCCTGACTTTC.

This chain joins TRBV5-1 and TRBJ2-1; TRBD2 agrees at 7 bases. The CDR3 totals 15 residues. J gave up 2 bases and V 2 bases, and 4 bases lay outside the gene matches. The germline gives CDR1 SGHRS, CDR2 YFSETQ. The CDR3 reads CASSLGAGAYNEQFF. CDR3 nucleotide sequence: TGCGCCAGCAGCTTAGGGGCGGGAGCCTACAATGAGCAGTTCTTC.

The V call is TRBV10-3, the J call TRBJ1-2; 10 bases are shared with TRBD1. Germline V CDR1 and CDR2: ENHRY, SYGVKD. This CDR3 has 15 residues. The V gene end was trimmed by 7 bases and the J gene end by 5 bases; junction bases not matched to a gene: 10. The CDR3 reads CAINQGQGSQYGYTF. The CDR3 DNA follows: TGTGCCATCAATCAGGGACAGGGGTCCCAATATGGCTACACCTTC.

The V call is TRBV6-1, the J call TRBJ2-1; D may be TRBD2 (5 bases). Trimming shortened V by 7 bases and J by 1 base, and 11 bases separated the two germline ends. CDR1 and CDR2 (germline): MNHNS, SASEGT. The CDR3 totals 14 residues. CDR3 loop: CASIRGSSYNEQFF. The DNA of the CDR3 is TGTGCCAGCATTCGAGGGTCTTCCTACAATGAGCAGTTCTTC.

V usage is TRBV30 and J usage is TRBJ1-5; D call uncertain. The CDR3 totals 13 residues. V was trimmed by 0 bases and J by 7 bases, leaving 10 bases between them. Germline V CDR1 and CDR2: GTSNPN, SVGIG (reference sequence). DNA of the CDR3: TGTGCCTGGAGTGTTAGGCCGGGACAGCCCCAGCATTTT. Residues: CAWSVRPGQPQHF.

The chain links TRBV6-1 to TRBJ2-2; the match to TRBD2 covers 11 bases. The CDR3 is made up of 17 amino acids. Unmatched junction bases numbered 7, after V lost 2 bases and J lost 5 bases. The germline V gene encodes CDR1 MNHNS and CDR2 SASEGT. CDR3 sequence (DNA): TGTGCCAGCAGTGAATTAACTAGCGGGAGAGGGACCGGGGAGCTGTTTTTT. This encodes CASSELTSGRGTGELFF.

The V call is TRBV10-3, the J call TRBJ1-1, with 10 bases that match TRBD1. Trimming cost V 2 bases and J 6 bases; bases outside gene matches: 3. Germline V lookup: CDR1 ENHRY, CDR2 SYGVKD. The CDR3 has 14 residues. The DNA of the CDR3 is TGTGCCATCAGTGAGGACAGGGGGCTGTCTGAAGCTTTCTTT. This translates into CAISEDRGLSEAFF.

V usage is TRBV28 and J usage is TRBJ2-7; D possibly corresponds to TRBD1 (5 bases). The CDR3 is 13 residues long. Germline lookup yields CDR1 MDHEN and CDR2 SYDVKM. Trimming left V 2 bases short and J 4 bases short, with 9 bases between. The CDR3 nucleotides read TGTGCCAGCAGTTTAGCAGGGAAGTACGAGCAGTACTTC. It codes for CASSLAGKYEQYF.

This clone showed up just a few times. The rearrangement links TRBV5-1 to TRBJ2-3; 10 positions match TRBD2. From germline, CDR1 is SGHRS and CDR2 YFSETQ. The CDR3 covers 16 residues. J was trimmed by 1 base and V by 3 bases; bases with no gene match: 5. The CDR3 protein is CASSSERGGGTDTQYF. CDR3 bases: TGCGCCAGCAGCTCGGAGCGGGGGGGCGGCACAGATACGCAGTATTTT.

CDR3 DNA sequence: TGTGCCAGCAGCGAGGGACTAGCGTCGTACAATGAGCAGTTCTTC. Translating gives CASSEGLASYNEQFF. V and J are TRBV9 and TRBJ2-1, with 10 bases aligning to TRBD2. The CDR3 has 15 residues. J was trimmed by 4 bases and V by 3 bases; bases with no gene match: 4. CDR1 and CDR2 from the germline V gene are SGDLS and YYNGEE. Looking up the rest from reference TRBV9 and TRBJ2-1 gives the full variable domain: DSGVTQTPKHLITATGQRVTLRCSPRSGDLSVYWYQQSLDQGLQFLIQYYNGEERAKGNILERFSAQQFPDLHSELNLSSLELGDSALYFCASSEGLASYNEQFFGPGTRLTVL.

The rearrangement links TRBV7-9 to TRBJ2-7; D might be TRBD2 (5 bases). Germline CDR1 and CDR2: SEHNR and FQNEAQ (reference sequence). The V end was cut by 2 bases, the J end by 5 bases, with 7 bases between. This CDR3 spans 12 amino acids. Here the CDR3 DNA reads TGTGCCAGCAGCTTACGGGATGACGAGCAGTACTTC. Translated: CASSLRDDEQYF.

The rearrangement joins TRBV6-1 to TRBJ2-7, with 10 bases fitting TRBD2. V shed 5 bases and J 2 bases; nucleotides not matched to a gene: 6. The CDR3 sequence is 15 residues long. The V gene's germline CDR1 is MNHNS and CDR2 SASEGT. The CDR3 DNA follows: TGTGCCAGCAGTCCCGAAGCGGGAGGGGCCTACGAGCAGTACTTC. Translation: CASSPEAGGAYEQYF.

This clone was recorded a few times. The rearrangement links TRBV5-4 to TRBJ1-2; maybe TRBD1 (6 bases). CDR3 length: 15 amino acids. The V gene's germline CDR1 is SGHNT and CDR2 YYREEE (reference sequence). Trimming took off 4 bases at V and 1 base at J, with 14 bases between the two ends. The DNA for the CDR3 is TGTGCCAGCAGCCGGATGAACAGGGATAACTATGGCTACACCTTC. This sequence encodes CASSRMNRDNYGYTF.

This clone has a single count. The V call is TRBV2, the J call TRBJ2-7, with 7 bases fitting TRBD2. There are 15 residues in the CDR3. The germline CDR1 and CDR2 sequences are SNHLY and FYNNEI. The V segment lost 10 bases and the J segment 2 bases; nucleotides outside the gene matches: 14. CDR3 sequence: CATVHPRSGAYEQYF. The CDR3 DNA sequence: TGTGCCACCGTCCACCCAAGGAGCGGGGCCTACGAGCAGTACTTC.

The chain employs TRBV5-1 and TRBJ2-7, with a possible D match to TRBD1 (5 bases). CDR1 and CDR2 (germline): SGHRS, YFSETQ. The V end lost 4 bases, the J end lost 7 bases, and 15 bases lay between the germline ends. This CDR3 has 13 residues. The CDR3 nucleotides are TGCGCCAGCAGCCGGTTCGAAGGGGTAGAGCAGTACTTC. Translation: CASSRFEGVEQYF.

The chain combines TRBV5-1 with TRBJ2-2; D may be TRBD2 (6 bases). The germline V gene has CDR1 SGHRS and CDR2 YFSETQ. This CDR3 is 16 amino acids long. V was cut by 0 bases and J by 6 bases, with 15 bases left in between. The DNA of the CDR3 is TGCGCCAGCAGCTTGGAGGCCGGCGGGGTTTCCGGGGAGCTGTTTTTT. This codes for CASSLEAGGVSGELFF.

This clone has more than one count but fewer than ten. The rearrangement uses TRBV29-1 and TRBJ2-1, with TRBD2 identical over 13 bases. The V gene end was trimmed by 4 bases and the J gene end by 2 bases; junction bases not matched to a gene: 5. The CDR3 is 16 residues long. Germline assignment: CDR1 SQVTM and CDR2 ANQGSEA. CDR3 DNA sequence: TGCAGCGTTGGGACTAGCGGGAGTGTGACCTACAATGAGCAGTTCTTC. It yields the protein CSVGTSGSVTYNEQFF.